This T cell receptor beta chain was captured by sequencing in a study of cytomegalovirus exposure and HLA in healthy donors. Study context: Researchers found that less than 90% of just under 400 genotyped donors fell within the Caucasian-associated ancestry cluster.

Study-wide findings and caveats: Links to common viral pathogens appeared, in a later analysis, for several of the most significant clusters.

This clone has just one count. Its target is unknown. The CDR3 has 13 amino acids. Germline CDR1 reads SGHTA; CDR2 reads FQGNSA. Trimming shortened V by 4 bases and J by 4 bases, and 10 bases separated the two germline ends. The PCR employed 60 Vbeta primers together with 13 Jbeta primers. The protocol was immunoSEQ multiplex PCR, while the TCRdb copy is restricted to in-frame clones and leaves out a portion. The table includes around 150,000 clones, 60% to 85% detected once. What was sequenced was PBMCs. This rearrangement joins TRBV7-2 to TRBJ2-5; possible D gene TRBD2, 5 bases. The receptor was derived from a male donor in good health and CMV-seronegative. CDR3 sequence: CASSSGWGETQYF. The CDR3 nucleotides read TGTGCCAGCAGCTCGGGATGGGGAGAGACCCAGTACTTC.